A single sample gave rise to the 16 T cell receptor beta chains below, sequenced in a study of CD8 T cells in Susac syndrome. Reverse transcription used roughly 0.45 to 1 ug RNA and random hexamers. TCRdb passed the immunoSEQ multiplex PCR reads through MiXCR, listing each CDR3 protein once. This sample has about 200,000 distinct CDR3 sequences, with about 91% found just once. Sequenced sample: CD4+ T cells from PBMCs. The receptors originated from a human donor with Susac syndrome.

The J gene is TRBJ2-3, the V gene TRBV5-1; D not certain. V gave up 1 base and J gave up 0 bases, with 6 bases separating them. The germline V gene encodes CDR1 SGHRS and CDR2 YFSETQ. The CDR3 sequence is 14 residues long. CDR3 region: CASSLFWSTDTQYF. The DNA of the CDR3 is TGCGCCAGCAGCTTGTTTTGGAGCACAGATACGCAGTATTTT. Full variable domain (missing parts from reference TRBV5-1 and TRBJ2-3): KAGVTQTPRYLIKTRGQQVTLSCSPISGHRSVSWYQQTPGQGLQFLFEYFSETQRNKGNFPGRFSGRQFSNSRSEMNVSTLELGDSALYLCASSLFWSTDTQYFGPGTRLTVL.

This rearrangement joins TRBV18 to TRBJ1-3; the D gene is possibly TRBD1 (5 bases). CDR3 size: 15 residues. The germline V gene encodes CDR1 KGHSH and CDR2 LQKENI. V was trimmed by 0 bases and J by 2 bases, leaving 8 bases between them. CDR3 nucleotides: TGTGCCAGCTCACCACCGGGACTTACTGGAAACACCATATATTTT. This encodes CASSPPGLTGNTIYF.

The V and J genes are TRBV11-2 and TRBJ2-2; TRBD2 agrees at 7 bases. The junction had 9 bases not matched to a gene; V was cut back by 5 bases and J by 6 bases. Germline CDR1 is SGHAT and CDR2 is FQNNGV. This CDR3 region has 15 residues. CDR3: CASSGAGDNAGELFF. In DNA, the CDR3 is TGTGCCAGCAGCGGCGCGGGAGATAATGCCGGGGAGCTGTTTTTT.

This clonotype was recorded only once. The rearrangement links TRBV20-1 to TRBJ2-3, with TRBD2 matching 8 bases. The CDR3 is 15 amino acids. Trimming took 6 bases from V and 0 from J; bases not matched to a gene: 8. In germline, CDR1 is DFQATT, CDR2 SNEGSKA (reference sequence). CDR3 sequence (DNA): TGCAGTGCGGGGGGAAGCGGGGGTAGCACAGATACGCAGTATTTT. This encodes CSAGGSGGSTDTQYF.

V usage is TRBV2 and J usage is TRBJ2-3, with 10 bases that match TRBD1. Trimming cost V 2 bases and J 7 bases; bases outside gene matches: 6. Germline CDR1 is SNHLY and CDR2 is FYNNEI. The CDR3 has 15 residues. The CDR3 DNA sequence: TGTGCCAGCAGTGAATTGGGGACAGGGGCTAATACGCAGTATTTT. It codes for CASSELGTGANTQYF. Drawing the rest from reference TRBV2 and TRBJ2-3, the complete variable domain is EPEVTQTPSHQVTQMGQEVILRCVPISNHLYFYWYRQILGQKVEFLVSFYNNEISEKSEIFDDQFSVERPDGSNFTLKIRSTKLEDSAMYFCASSELGTGANTQYFGPGTRLTVL.

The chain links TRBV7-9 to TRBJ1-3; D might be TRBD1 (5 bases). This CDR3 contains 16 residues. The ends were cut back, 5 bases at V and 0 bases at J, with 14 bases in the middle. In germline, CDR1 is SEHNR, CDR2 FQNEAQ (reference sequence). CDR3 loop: CASSPPGPSSGNTIYF. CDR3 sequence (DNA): TGTGCCAGCAGCCCTCCGGGACCAAGCTCTGGAAACACCATATATTTT.

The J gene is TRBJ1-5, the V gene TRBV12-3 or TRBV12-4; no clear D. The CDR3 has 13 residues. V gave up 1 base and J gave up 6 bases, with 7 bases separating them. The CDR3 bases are TGTGCCAGCAGTTTAGAGAGTGGTCAGCCCCAGCATTTT. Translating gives CASSLESGQPQHF.

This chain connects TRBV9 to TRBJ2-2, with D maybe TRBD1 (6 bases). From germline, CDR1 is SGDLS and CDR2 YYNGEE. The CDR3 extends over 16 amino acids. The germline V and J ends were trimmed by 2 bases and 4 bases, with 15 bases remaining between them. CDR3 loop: CASSVYGGPSTGELFF. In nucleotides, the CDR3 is TGTGCCAGCAGCGTTTATGGGGGCCCTAGCACCGGGGAGCTGTTTTTT.

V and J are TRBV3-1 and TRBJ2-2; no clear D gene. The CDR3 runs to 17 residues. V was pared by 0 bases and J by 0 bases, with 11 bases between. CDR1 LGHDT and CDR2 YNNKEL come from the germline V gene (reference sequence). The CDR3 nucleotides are TGTGCCAGCAGCCAAGATATAGGGCAGCCGAACACCGGGGAGCTGTTTTTT. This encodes CASSQDIGQPNTGELFF.

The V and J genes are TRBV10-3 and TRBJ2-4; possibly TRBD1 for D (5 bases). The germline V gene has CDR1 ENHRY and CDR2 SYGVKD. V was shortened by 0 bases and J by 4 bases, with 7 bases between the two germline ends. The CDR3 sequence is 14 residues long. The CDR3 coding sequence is TGTGCCATCAGTGAGTCGTCAGGGAAAAACATTCAGTACTTC. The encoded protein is CAISESSGKNIQYF.

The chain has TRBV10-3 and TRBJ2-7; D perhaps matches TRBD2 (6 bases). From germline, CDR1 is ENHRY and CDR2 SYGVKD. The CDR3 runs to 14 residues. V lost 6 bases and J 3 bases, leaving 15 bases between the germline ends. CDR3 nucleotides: TGTGCCATCAGAATAGCGGACGGGGGCTACGAGCAGTACTTC. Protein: CAIRIADGGYEQYF.

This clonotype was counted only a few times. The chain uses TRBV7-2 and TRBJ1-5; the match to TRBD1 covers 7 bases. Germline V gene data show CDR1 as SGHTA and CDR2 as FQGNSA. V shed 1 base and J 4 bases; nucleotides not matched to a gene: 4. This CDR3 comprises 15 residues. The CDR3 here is CASSLGTGLNQPQHF. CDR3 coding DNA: TGTGCCAGCAGCTTAGGGACAGGTTTAAATCAGCCCCAGCATTTT. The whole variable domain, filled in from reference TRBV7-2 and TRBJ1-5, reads GAGVSQSPSNKVTEKGKDVELRCDPISGHTALYWYRQSLGQGLEFLIYFQGNSAPDKSGLPSDRFSAERTGGSVSTLTIQRTQQEDSAVYLCASSLGTGLNQPQHFGDGTRLSIL.

CDR3: CASSYGDRDEETQYF. CDR3 in DNA: TGTGCCAGCAGCTATGGGGACAGGGACGAAGAGACCCAGTACTTC. The chain uses TRBV7-3 and TRBJ2-5; TRBD1 matches 9 bases. Per germline, CDR1 SGHTA and CDR2 FQGTGA. This CDR3 contains 15 residues. With V trimmed by 4 bases and J by 3 bases, 6 bases remained unmatched.

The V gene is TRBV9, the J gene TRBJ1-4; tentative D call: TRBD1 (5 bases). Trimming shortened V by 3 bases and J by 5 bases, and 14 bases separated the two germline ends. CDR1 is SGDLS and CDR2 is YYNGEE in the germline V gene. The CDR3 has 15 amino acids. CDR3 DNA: TGTGCCAGCAGCGAGGCACGGGACGGGAATGAAAAACTGTTTTTT. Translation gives CASSEARDGNEKLFF.

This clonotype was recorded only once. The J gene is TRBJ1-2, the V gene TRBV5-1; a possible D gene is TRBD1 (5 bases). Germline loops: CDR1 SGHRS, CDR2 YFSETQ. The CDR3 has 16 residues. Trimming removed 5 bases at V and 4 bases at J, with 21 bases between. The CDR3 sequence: CASSFDGTPETYGYTF. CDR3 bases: TGCGCCAGCAGTTTTGACGGGACCCCGGAAACCTATGGCTACACCTTC.

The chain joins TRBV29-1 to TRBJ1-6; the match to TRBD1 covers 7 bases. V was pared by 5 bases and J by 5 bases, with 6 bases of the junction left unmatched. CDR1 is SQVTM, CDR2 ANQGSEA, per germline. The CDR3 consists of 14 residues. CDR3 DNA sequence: TGCAGCGTTTATCGGGACAGAGATAATTCACCCCTCCACTTT. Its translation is CSVYRDRDNSPLHF. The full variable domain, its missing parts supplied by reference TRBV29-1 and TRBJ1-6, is SAVISQKPSRDICQRGTSLTIQCQVDSQVTMMFWYRQQPGQSLTLIATANQGSEATYESGFVIDKFPISRPNLTFSTLTVSNMSPEDSSIYLCSVYRDRDNSPLHFGNGTRLTVT.